Shown below are 25 T cell receptor beta chains from a single sample sequenced in a study of blood T cell repertoires in COVID-19. The table came from immunoSEQ multiplex PCR; TCRdb's copy has only in-frame clones and leaves some out. Seen here are 200,000 to 300,000 clones, about nine tenths observed once, and the top ten hold around 1.7%. The sequencing sample was made of PBMCs or T cells enriched from blood (not recorded which). The receptors stem from a middle-aged man who had recovered from COVID-19.

The chain has TRBV10-3 and TRBJ2-7; possible D gene TRBD1, 5 bases. Looked up from germline, CDR1 is ENHRY and CDR2 is SYGVKD. Trimming took 0 bases from V and 7 from J, leaving 7 bases between them. The CDR3 has 12 amino acids. The DNA for the CDR3 is TGTGCCATCAGTGAGTCGACAGTTGAGCAGTACTTC. Its protein product is CAISESTVEQYF.

The V gene is TRBV2, the J gene TRBJ1-1; D is unclear. Trimming cost V 8 bases and J 3 bases, with 22 bases left between them. The CDR3 runs 16 residues. CDR1 SNHLY and CDR2 FYNNEI come from the germline V gene. CDR3: CASGLEGSSFDTEAFF. In DNA, the CDR3 is TGTGCCAGCGGCTTGGAGGGATCAAGTTTCGACACTGAAGCTTTCTTT.

The V gene is TRBV6-2 or TRBV6-3, the J gene TRBJ2-1; D perhaps matches TRBD2 (7 bases). Germline loops: CDR1 MNHEY, CDR2 SVGEGT. The V and J ends lost 1 base and 9 bases respectively, with 25 bases between them. This CDR3 comprises 18 residues. CDR3 nucleotide sequence: TGTGCCAGCAGTTACTACCCCCGGGGGGCGGTGACCTCGGGTGAGCAGTTCTTC. Amino acids: CASSYYPRGAVTSGEQFF.

The count of this clone is one. The rearrangement links TRBV7-8 to TRBJ2-7, with TRBD1 as a possible D gene (6 bases). The CDR3 runs 14 residues. Germline assignment: CDR1 SGHVS and CDR2 FQNEAQ. Trimming took off 5 bases at V and 3 bases at J, with 14 bases between the two ends. CDR3 nucleotide sequence: TGTGCCAGCAGCCCCGGACAGACCCTCTACGAGCAGTACTTC. Its translation is CASSPGQTLYEQYF.

The chain couples TRBV4-3 to TRBJ2-7; possibly TRBD1 for D (6 bases). The V and J ends lost 1 base and 6 bases respectively, with 16 bases between them. The CDR3 has 15 amino acids. Germline V gives CDR1 LGHNA, CDR2 YSLEER. The CDR3 spells CASSQVWGPGREQYF. CDR3 DNA: TGCGCCAGCAGCCAAGTTTGGGGGCCAGGGCGCGAGCAGTACTTC.

The chain is built from TRBV4-3 and TRBJ2-4; D gene unclear. Trimming pared 0 bases from V and 6 bases from J, leaving 9 bases between. CDR3 size: 14 residues. The germline V gene has CDR1 LGHNA and CDR2 YSLEER. In DNA form, the CDR3 reads TGCGCCAGCAGCCAAGAAGATGGAGCAAACATTCAGTACTTC. Protein sequence: CASSQEDGANIQYF.

J is TRBJ1-4 and V is TRBV5-6, with D possibly matching TRBD1 (6 bases). The germline CDR1 and CDR2 sequences are SGHDT and YYEEEE. This CDR3 is built from 15 residues. V lost 0 bases and J lost 7, with 13 bases in between. CDR3 nucleotides: TGTGCCAGCAGCTTGGCCGGCAGGGGAAGTGAAAAACTGTTTTTT. Amino acid sequence: CASSLAGRGSEKLFF.

This clone has a handful of counts. The gene calls are TRBV4-3 and TRBJ1-2; D may be TRBD1 (5 bases). CDR3 length: 16 residues. Trimming took off 0 bases at V and 8 bases at J, with 19 bases between the two ends. Per germline, CDR1 LGHNA and CDR2 YSLEER. CDR3 residues: CASSQDFGRVVRGYTF. The CDR3 nucleotides read TGCGCCAGCAGCCAAGATTTTGGCAGGGTGGTACGGGGCTACACCTTC.

At least ten counts were recorded for this clone. The chain is built from TRBV6-4 and TRBJ1-1, with 7 positions matching TRBD1. The V segment lost 6 bases and the J segment 2 bases; nucleotides outside the gene matches: 9. There are 15 residues in the CDR3. In germline, CDR1 is MRHNA, CDR2 SNTAGT. The CDR3 nucleotides are TGTGCCAGCAGCCCAGGGGCAGGGGGAAACACTGAAGCTTTCTTT. Protein: CASSPGAGGNTEAFF.

The V call is TRBV5-4, the J call TRBJ2-5; D call uncertain. Germline-derived CDR1 and CDR2 are SGHNT and YYREEE (reference sequence). The CDR3 runs 13 residues. V was trimmed by 0 bases and J by 3 bases, leaving 6 bases between them. The CDR3 protein is CASSLVLEETQYF. DNA for the CDR3: TGTGCCAGCAGCTTGGTCCTAGAAGAGACCCAGTACTTC.

The chain uses TRBV9 and TRBJ1-4; 9 positions match TRBD1. The CDR3 sequence is 15 residues long. The germline CDR1 and CDR2 sequences are SGDLS and YYNGEE. V dropped 3 bases and J dropped 8; count of bases not matched to a gene: 8. Here the CDR3 DNA reads TGTGCCAGCAGCGGAGACGGGACAGGGTTGGAAAAACTGTTTTTT. The encoded protein is CASSGDGTGLEKLFF.

The chain combines TRBV7-2 with TRBJ2-3, with TRBD2 matching 9 bases. The CDR3 is 15 amino acids. J lost 1 base, V lost 1 base, and 0 bases had no gene match. Per germline, CDR1 SGHTA and CDR2 FQGNSA. The CDR3 is CASSLGGGGTDTQYF. The CDR3 coding sequence is TGTGCCAGCAGCTTAGGCGGGGGGGGCACAGATACGCAGTATTTT.

The J gene is TRBJ2-2, the V gene TRBV15, with 8 bases lining up with TRBD1. Per the germline V gene, CDR1 is LNHNV and CDR2 is YYDKDF (reference sequence). J lost 2 bases, V lost 2 bases, and 4 bases had no gene match. The CDR3 extends over 16 amino acids. The CDR3 sequence is CATSRPDRVNTGELFF. CDR3 sequence (DNA): TGTGCCACCAGCAGACCGGACAGGGTAAACACCGGGGAGCTGTTTTTT.

The chain links TRBV27 to TRBJ1-5, with TRBD1 identical over 9 bases. Per the germline V gene, CDR1 is MNHEY and CDR2 is SMNVEV (reference sequence). CDR3 size: 14 residues. V gave up 5 bases and J gave up 6 bases; unmatched junction bases: 5. The CDR3 sequence: CASSVTGGGQPQHF. CDR3 bases: TGTGCCAGCAGTGTGACAGGGGGAGGTCAGCCCCAGCATTTT.

This clone was picked up one time. V is TRBV5-6 and J is TRBJ2-1; TRBD1 agrees at 10 bases. V was clipped by 0 bases and J by 14 bases; unmatched bases: 5. This CDR3 is built from 13 residues. CDR1 SGHDT and CDR2 YYEEEE come from the germline V gene. DNA for the CDR3: TGTGCCAGCAGCTTGGCCCCCGGGACAGGGGAGTTCTTC. Its protein product is CASSLAPGTGEFF.

The chain joins TRBV7-2 to TRBJ1-5; D gene uncertain. CDR3 length: 16 amino acids. Per the germline V gene, CDR1 is SGHTA and CDR2 is FQGNSA. V was clipped by 5 bases and J by 0 bases, with 14 bases between them. CDR3 sequence: CASSLDVGGSNQPQHF. CDR3 DNA sequence: TGTGCCAGCAGCCTAGACGTGGGAGGTAGCAATCAGCCCCAGCATTTT.

The DNA for the CDR3 is TGTGCCAGCAGTCCCGGGACACAAGAGACCCAGTACTTC. Its protein is CASSPGTQETQYF. V is TRBV3-1 (or the pseudogene TRBV3-2) and J is TRBJ2-5, with D perhaps TRBD1 (6 bases). Trimming took off 6 bases at V and 2 bases at J, with 10 bases between the two ends. The CDR3 is 13 residues long. The V gene's germline CDR1 is LGHDT and CDR2 YNNKEL (reference sequence).

The CDR3 nucleotides read TGTGCCAGTCGATTACAGGGGCCCTCTGGGGCCAACGTCCTGACTTTC. The encoded protein is CASRLQGPSGANVLTF. The chain uses TRBV6-6 and TRBJ2-6, with 7 nucleotides matching TRBD1. This CDR3 spans 16 amino acids. V gave up 9 bases and J gave up 0 bases; unmatched junction bases: 8. Germline CDR1 is MNHNY and CDR2 is SVGAGI (reference sequence).

The chain joins TRBV5-1 to TRBJ1-2; 7 nucleotides agree with TRBD1. V shed 4 bases, J shed 4 bases, and the junction held 10 bases outside the gene matches. Germline V CDR1 and CDR2: SGHRS, YFSETQ. CDR3 size: 15 residues. The CDR3 bases are TGCGCCAGCAGCACGGGGGGGACAGCAACCTATGGCTACACCTTC. Protein product: CASSTGGTATYGYTF.

The genes are TRBV27 and TRBJ1-6, with D tentatively TRBD1 (6 bases). Germline-derived CDR1 and CDR2 are MNHEY and SMNVEV (reference sequence). V was cut by 0 bases and J by 8 bases, with 11 bases left in between. The CDR3 has 15 residues. The CDR3 protein is CASSLSQGPHSPLHF. The DNA for the CDR3 is TGTGCCAGCAGTTTATCACAGGGTCCTCATTCACCCCTCCACTTT.

The chain joins TRBV3-1 (or the pseudogene TRBV3-2) to TRBJ2-2, with D perhaps matching TRBD2 (7 bases). The CDR3 is made up of 15 amino acids. CDR1 and CDR2 from the germline V gene are LGHDT and YNNKEL (reference sequence). Trimming took 0 bases from V and 7 from J, leaving 12 bases between them. The CDR3 is CASSQEGGPSGELFF. CDR3 bases: TGTGCCAGCAGCCAAGAGGGGGGGCCTAGCGGGGAGCTGTTTTTT.

Concerning this clone: A much larger clone differs from this one at a single base, so this may be a read error. V and J are TRBV5-1 and TRBJ1-6; 9 nucleotides align to TRBD1. The V gene end was trimmed by 4 bases and the J gene end by 9 bases; junction bases not matched to a gene: 5. The CDR3 totals 14 residues. Germline V gene lookup returns CDR1 SGHRS and CDR2 YFSETQ. Here the CDR3 DNA reads TGCGCCAGCAGCCAATGGACAGGGGCTTCACCCCTCCACTTT. Translation gives CASSQWTGASPLHF.

The chain couples TRBV10-3 to TRBJ2-1; D perhaps matches TRBD2 (5 bases). Per the germline V gene, CDR1 is ENHRY and CDR2 is SYGVKD. The CDR3 covers 16 residues. V was shortened by 5 bases and J by 1 base, with 15 bases between the two germline ends. This CDR3 reads CAISPRLGESYNEQFF. In DNA, the CDR3 is TGTGCCATCAGTCCTCGTCTGGGAGAATCCTACAATGAGCAGTTCTTC.

The J gene is TRBJ1-1, the V gene TRBV19; TRBD1 matches at 11 bases. CDR3 length: 14 amino acids. Trimming removed 7 bases from V and 6 bases from J; junction bases left unmatched: 7. Germline values: CDR1 LNHDA, CDR2 SQIVND (reference sequence). The CDR3 DNA follows: TGTGCCAGTACCCCTCGGACAGGGGGCTCTGAAGCTTTCTTT. It specifies CASTPRTGGSEAFF.

The CDR3 loop is CASSLAGAIHSGSYEQYF. Here the CDR3 DNA reads TGTGCCAGCAGCTTAGCGGGGGCTATCCATTCGGGCTCCTACGAGCAGTACTTC. This sequence joins TRBV7-9 and TRBJ2-7; D perhaps matches TRBD1 (6 bases). The germline V and J ends were trimmed by 0 bases and 0 bases, with 18 bases remaining between them. CDR1 is SEHNR, CDR2 FQNEAQ, per germline (reference sequence). The CDR3 spans 18 residues. The complete variable domain, with remaining parts taken from reference TRBV7-9 and TRBJ2-7, reads DTGVSQNPRHKITKRGQNVTFRCDPISEHNRLYWYRQTLGQGPEFLTYFQNEAQLEKSRLLSDRFSAERPKGSFSTLEIQRTEQGDSAMYLCASSLAGAIHSGSYEQYFGPGTRLTVT.